The rows below give T cell receptor beta chains drawn from one sample of a study of human T cells and chemical hapten exposure. TCRdb processed the RACE reads anew with MiXCR; each CDR3 protein has one entry. Of a few hundred thousand distinct CDR3 sequences in the sample, under 6.5% were seen once. The material sequenced was whole blood, taken in connection with sensitization to the hapten diphenylcyclopropenone (DPC). The receptor source for this set is a woman aged 18-30 years with alopecia areata. Some clones in this sample may be carry-over from other donors' samples. Each CDR3 is given with its conserved first and last residue. Clone size, where shown, is once, few, many, or a class for clones that have expanded.

clone_size	v_call	cdr3_aa
many	TRBV6-5	CASTRSPLSNEKLFF
many	TRBV7-2	CASRSTADTQYF
many	TRBV7-8	CASSLGQGANQPQHF
.	TRBV20-1	CSAGAGGDRNEQFF
.	TRBV27	CASSLTGAGGYTF
many	TRBV13	CASSLQGPNSPLHF
few	TRBV10-3	CAITRTSGGVLSYNEQFF
many	TRBV7-3	CASSSPGGANVLTF
few	TRBV20-1	CSASVIKEYRDRRLNTEAFF
many	TRBV25-1	CASSGYGTGFEVDQPQHF
few	TRBV6-2/TRBV6-3	CASSYFGGPTIGELFF
many	TRBV29-1	CSVEARQVNTEAFF
.	TRBV28	CASSLRVEQYF
few	TRBV24-1	CATSDLLDGHNEQFF
many	TRBV20-1	CSAPTTGEVNQPQHF
.	TRBV3-1	CASSQDRQRGGSTDTQYF
few	TRBV4-1	CASSQENRATEAFF
many	TRBV21-1	CASSKVDRRGREQYF